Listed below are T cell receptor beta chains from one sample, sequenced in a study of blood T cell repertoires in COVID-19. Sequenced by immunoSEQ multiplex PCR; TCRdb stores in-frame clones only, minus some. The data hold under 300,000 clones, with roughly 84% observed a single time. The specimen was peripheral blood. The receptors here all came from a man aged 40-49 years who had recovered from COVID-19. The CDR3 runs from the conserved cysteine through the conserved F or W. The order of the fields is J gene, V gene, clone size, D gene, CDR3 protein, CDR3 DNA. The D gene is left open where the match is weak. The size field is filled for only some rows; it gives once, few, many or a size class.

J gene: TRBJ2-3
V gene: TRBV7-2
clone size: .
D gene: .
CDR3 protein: CASSLAGPQYF
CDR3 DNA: TGTGCCAGCAGCTTAGCGGGGCCCCAGTATTTT

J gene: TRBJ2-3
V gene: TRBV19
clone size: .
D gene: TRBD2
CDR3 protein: CASRTTSGRRGDTQYF
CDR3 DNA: TGTGCCAGTAGAACGACTAGCGGGAGACGGGGAGATACGCAGTATTTT

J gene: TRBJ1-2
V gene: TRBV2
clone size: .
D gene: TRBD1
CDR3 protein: CASSKFGQGYGYTF
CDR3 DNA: TGTGCCAGCAGTAAATTCGGACAGGGCTATGGCTACACCTTC

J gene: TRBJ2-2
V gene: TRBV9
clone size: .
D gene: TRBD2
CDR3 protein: CASSLSGRAGTGELFF
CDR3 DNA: TGTGCCAGCAGCCTCAGCGGGAGGGCCGGCACCGGGGAGCTGTTTTTT

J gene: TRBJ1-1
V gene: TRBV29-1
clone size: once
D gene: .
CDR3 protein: CSVELSGFNTEAFF
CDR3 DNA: TGCAGCGTTGAATTATCAGGGTTTAACACTGAAGCTTTCTTT

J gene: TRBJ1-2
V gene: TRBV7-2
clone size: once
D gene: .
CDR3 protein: CASTLQGSYGYTF
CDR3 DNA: TGTGCCAGCACCCTCCAGGGTTCCTATGGCTACACCTTC

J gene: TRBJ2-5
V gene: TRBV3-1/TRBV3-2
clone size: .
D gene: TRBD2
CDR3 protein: CASSQGPASGNQKTQYF
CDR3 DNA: TGTGCCAGCAGCCAAGGTCCGGCTAGCGGGAACCAGAAGACCCAGTACTTC

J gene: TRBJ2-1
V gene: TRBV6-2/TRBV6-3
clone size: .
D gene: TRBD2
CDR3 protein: CASRPRGDSYNEQFF
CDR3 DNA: TGTGCCAGCAGACCTCGGGGGGACTCCTACAATGAGCAGTTCTTC

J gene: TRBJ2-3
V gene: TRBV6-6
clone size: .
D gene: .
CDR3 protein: CASGGGLLYTDTQYF
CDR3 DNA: TGTGCCAGTGGTGGGGGCCTACTCTACACAGATACGCAGTATTTT

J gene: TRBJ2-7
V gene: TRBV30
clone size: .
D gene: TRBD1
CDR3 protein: CALDRIYEQYF
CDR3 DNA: TGTGCCTTGGACAGGATATACGAGCAGTACTTC

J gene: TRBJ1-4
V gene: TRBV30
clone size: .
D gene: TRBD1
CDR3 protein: CAWSDSGQGASTNEKLFF
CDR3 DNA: TGTGCCTGGAGCGATTCGGGACAGGGGGCCTCAACTAATGAAAAACTGTTTTTT

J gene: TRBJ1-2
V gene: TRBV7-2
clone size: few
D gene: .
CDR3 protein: CASRQRGGAEWYGYTF
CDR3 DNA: TGTGCCAGCAGACAAAGGGGAGGGGCAGAGTGGTATGGCTACACCTTC

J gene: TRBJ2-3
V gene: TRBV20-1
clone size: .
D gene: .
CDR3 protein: CSAGGPNTQYF
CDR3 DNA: TGCAGTGCGGGGGGTCCAAATACGCAGTATTTT

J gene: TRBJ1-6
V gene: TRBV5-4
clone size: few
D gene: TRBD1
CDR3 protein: CASSLNLAVGGTSPLHF
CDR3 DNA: TGTGCCAGCAGCTTAAATTTAGCTGTAGGGGGCACCTCACCCCTCCACTTT

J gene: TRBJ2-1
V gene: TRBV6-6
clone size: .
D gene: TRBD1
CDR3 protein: CASRPTRGPGNEQFF
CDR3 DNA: TGTGCCAGCAGACCCACCAGGGGGCCGGGCAATGAGCAGTTCTTC

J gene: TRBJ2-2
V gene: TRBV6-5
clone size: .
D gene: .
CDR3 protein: CASRGSNTGELFF
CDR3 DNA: TGTGCCAGCAGGGGCTCCAACACCGGGGAGCTGTTTTTT

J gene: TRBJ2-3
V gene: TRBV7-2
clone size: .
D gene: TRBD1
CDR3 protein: CASSSGTGDTDTQYF
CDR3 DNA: TGTGCCAGCAGCTCCGGGACAGGGGACACAGATACGCAGTATTTT

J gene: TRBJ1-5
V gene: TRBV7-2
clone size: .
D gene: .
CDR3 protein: CASSLVGGGNQPQHF
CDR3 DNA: TGTGCCAGCAGCTTAGTAGGGGGAGGCAATCAGCCCCAGCATTTT

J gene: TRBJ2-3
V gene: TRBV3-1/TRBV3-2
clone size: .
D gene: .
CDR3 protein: CASSHRLENTDTQYF
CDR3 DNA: TGTGCCAGCAGCCACAGACTAGAGAACACAGATACGCAGTATTTT

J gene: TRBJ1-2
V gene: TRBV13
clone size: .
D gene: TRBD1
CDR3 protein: CASSFRTGALGYTF
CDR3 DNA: TGTGCCAGCAGCTTCCGGACAGGGGCGCTTGGCTACACCTTC

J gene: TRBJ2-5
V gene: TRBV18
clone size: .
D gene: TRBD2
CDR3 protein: CASSPPGLAGGQETQYF
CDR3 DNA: TGTGCCAGCTCACCGCCGGGACTAGCGGGAGGACAAGAGACCCAGTACTTC

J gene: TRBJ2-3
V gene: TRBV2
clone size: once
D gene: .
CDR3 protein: CASKGGFSTDTQYF
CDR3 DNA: TGTGCCAGCAAAGGCGGTTTCAGCACAGATACGCAGTATTTT

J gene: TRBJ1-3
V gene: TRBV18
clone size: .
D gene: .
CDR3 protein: CASSQSSRRRLGGNTIYF
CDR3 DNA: TGTGCCAGCTCACAGTCTAGCAGGAGGCGCCTAGGTGGAAACACCATATATTTT

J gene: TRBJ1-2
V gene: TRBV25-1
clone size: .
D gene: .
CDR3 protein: CASSHPEQNYGYTF
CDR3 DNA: TGTGCCAGCAGTCATCCAGAACAGAACTATGGCTACACCTTC

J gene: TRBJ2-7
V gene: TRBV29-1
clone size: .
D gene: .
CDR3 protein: CSVVGAGDYEQYF
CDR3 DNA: TGCAGCGTTGTGGGGGCGGGGGACTACGAGCAGTACTTC

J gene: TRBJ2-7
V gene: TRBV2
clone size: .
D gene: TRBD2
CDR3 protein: CASSEGGASGTYEQYF
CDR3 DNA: TGTGCCAGCAGTGAAGGAGGGGCTAGCGGGACCTACGAGCAGTACTTC

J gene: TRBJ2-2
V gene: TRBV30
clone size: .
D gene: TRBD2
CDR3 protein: CAWSVYSGATGELFF
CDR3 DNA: TGTGCCTGGAGTGTGTATAGCGGGGCAACCGGGGAGCTGTTTTTT

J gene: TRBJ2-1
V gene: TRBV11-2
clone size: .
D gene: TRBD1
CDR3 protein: CASSAGQGGGEQFF
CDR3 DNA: TGTGCCAGCAGCGCGGGACAGGGGGGGGGTGAGCAGTTCTTC

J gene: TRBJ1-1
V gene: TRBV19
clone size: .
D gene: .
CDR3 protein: CASSMSGNTEAFF
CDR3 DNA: TGTGCCAGTAGTATGAGCGGTAACACTGAAGCTTTCTTT

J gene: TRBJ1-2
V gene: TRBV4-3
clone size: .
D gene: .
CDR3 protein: CASSQAGNSVDYGYTF
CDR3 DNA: TGCGCCAGCAGCCAAGCAGGGAACTCGGTCGACTATGGCTACACCTTC

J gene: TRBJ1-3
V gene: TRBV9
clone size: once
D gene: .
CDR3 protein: CASSVGTGYSGNTIYF
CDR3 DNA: TGTGCCAGCAGCGTAGGTACGGGATACTCTGGAAACACCATATATTTT

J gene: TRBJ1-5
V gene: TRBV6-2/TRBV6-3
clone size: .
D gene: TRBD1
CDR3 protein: CASSLRQGALGRQPQHF
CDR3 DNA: TGTGCCAGCAGTCTGAGACAGGGGGCTCTTGGTAGGCAGCCCCAGCATTTT

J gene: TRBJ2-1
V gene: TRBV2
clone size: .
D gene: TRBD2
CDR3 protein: CASSPLASGGGGEQFF
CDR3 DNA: TGTGCCAGCAGCCCCCTGGCTAGCGGTGGAGGTGGGGAGCAGTTCTTC

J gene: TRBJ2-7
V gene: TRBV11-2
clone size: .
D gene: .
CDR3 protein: CASRPGHSYEQYF
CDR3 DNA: TGTGCCAGCAGACCAGGACACTCCTACGAGCAGTACTTC

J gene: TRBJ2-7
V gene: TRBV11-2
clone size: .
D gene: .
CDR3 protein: CASSLERQIPHEQYF
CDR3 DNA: TGTGCCAGCAGCTTAGAACGCCAGATTCCCCACGAGCAGTACTTC

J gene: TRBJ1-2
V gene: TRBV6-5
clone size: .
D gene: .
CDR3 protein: CASSQGQNYGYTF
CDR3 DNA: TGTGCCAGCAGCCAAGGACAGAACTATGGCTACACCTTC

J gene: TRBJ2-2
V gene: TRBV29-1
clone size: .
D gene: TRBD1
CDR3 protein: CSVSRDRDTGELFF
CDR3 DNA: TGCAGCGTTTCCCGGGACAGGGACACCGGGGAGCTGTTTTTT

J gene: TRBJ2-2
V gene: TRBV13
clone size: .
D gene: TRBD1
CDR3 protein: CASSAPGYRGTGELFF
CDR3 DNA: TGTGCCAGCAGCGCCCCTGGGTACAGGGGCACCGGGGAGCTGTTTTTT

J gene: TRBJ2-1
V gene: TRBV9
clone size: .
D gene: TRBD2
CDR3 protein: CASSPHQASGSSGEQFF
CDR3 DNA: TGTGCCAGCAGCCCCCACCAGGCTAGCGGGAGTTCGGGTGAGCAGTTCTTC

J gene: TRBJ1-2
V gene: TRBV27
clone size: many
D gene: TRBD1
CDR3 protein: CASSSAGTGGYYGYTF
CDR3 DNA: TGTGCCAGCAGTTCAGCCGGGACAGGGGGTTACTATGGCTACACCTTC

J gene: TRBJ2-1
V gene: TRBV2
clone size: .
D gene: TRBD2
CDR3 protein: CASSELGGGNNEQFF
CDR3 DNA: TGTGCCAGCAGTGAGTTAGGCGGGGGGAACAATGAGCAGTTCTTC

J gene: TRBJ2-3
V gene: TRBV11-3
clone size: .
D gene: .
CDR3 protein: CASSLSRLSTDTQYF
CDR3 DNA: TGTGCCAGCAGCTTATCGAGACTTTCCACAGATACGCAGTATTTT

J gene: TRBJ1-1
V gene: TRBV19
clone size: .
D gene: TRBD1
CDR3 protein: CASSDRGRDTEAFF
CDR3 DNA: TGTGCCAGTAGCGACAGGGGGAGGGACACTGAAGCTTTCTTT

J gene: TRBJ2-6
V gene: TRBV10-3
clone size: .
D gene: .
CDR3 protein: CAISEVRGNSGANVLTF
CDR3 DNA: TGTGCCATCAGTGAAGTTCGGGGGAACTCTGGGGCCAACGTCCTGACTTTC

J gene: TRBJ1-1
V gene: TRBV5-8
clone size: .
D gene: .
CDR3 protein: CASSFEQAFF
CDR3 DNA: TGTGCCAGCAGCTTCGAGCAAGCTTTCTTT

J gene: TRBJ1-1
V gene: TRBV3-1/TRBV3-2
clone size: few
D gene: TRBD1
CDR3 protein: CASSLGTGGDAFF
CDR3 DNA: TGTGCCAGCAGCCTAGGGACAGGGGGCGATGCTTTCTTT

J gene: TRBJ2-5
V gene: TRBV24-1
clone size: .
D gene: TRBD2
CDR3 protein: CATSDASGGHQETQYF
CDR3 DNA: TGTGCCACCAGTGATGCCAGCGGGGGACACCAAGAGACCCAGTACTTC

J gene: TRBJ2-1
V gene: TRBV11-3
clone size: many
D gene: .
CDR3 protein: CASSLDVGEANEQFF
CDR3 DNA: TGTGCCAGCAGCTTAGACGTGGGAGAGGCCAATGAGCAGTTCTTC

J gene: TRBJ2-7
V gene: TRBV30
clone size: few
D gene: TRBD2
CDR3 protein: CVCGGSSYEQYF
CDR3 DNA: TGTGTCTGCGGGGGGAGCTCCTACGAGCAGTACTTC

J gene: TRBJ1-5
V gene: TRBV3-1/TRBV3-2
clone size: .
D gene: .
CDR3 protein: CASSQNTGGGQPQHF
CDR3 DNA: TGTGCCAGCAGCCAAAATACGGGAGGGGGTCAGCCCCAGCATTTT

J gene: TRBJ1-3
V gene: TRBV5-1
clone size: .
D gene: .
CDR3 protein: CASSLGPARGGNTIYF
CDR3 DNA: TGCGCCAGCAGCTTGGGGCCGGCACGCGGTGGAAACACCATATATTTT

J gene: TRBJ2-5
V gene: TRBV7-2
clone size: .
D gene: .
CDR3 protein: CASSPQGLEEETQYF
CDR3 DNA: TGTGCCAGCAGCCCACAGGGCCTGGAGGAAGAGACCCAGTACTTC

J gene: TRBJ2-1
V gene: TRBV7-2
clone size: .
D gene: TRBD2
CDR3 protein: CASPEAGRQAGDEQFF
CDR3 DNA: TGTGCCAGCCCGGAAGCGGGGAGGCAAGCAGGCGATGAGCAGTTCTTC

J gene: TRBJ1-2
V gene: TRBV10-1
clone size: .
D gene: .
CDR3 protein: CASSERQDYGYTF
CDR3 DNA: TGCGCCAGCAGTGAAAGACAGGACTATGGCTACACCTTC

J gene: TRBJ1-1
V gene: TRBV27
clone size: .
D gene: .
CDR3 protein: CASSPRFMNTEAFF
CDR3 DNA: TGTGCCAGCAGTCCCAGGTTCATGAACACTGAAGCTTTCTTT

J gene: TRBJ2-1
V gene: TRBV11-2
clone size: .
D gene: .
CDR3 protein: CASSMTRGSYNEQFF
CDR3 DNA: TGTGCCAGCAGTATGACACGGGGCTCCTACAATGAGCAGTTCTTC

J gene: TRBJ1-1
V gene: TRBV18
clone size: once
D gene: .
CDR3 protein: CASSPPGRGTPEAFF
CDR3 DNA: TGTGCCAGCTCACCACCGGGCAGGGGTACCCCTGAAGCTTTCTTT

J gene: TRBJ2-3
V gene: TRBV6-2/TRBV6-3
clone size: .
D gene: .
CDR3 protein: CASSGPLDTQYF
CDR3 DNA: TGTGCCAGCAGCGGGCCTCTGGATACGCAGTATTTT

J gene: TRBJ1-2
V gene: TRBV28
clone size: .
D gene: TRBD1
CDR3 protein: CASTGLDRSYGYTF
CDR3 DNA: TGTGCCAGCACCGGACTGGACAGGTCCTATGGCTACACCTTC